The clone carrying this TCR beta chain was counted at least ten times. The germline V and J ends were trimmed by 3 bases and 7 bases, with 13 bases remaining between them. This CDR3 region has 14 residues. The sample comes from a study of regulatory T cells in long-lasting Graves disease. The TCR beta library used iRepertoire HTBI primers with Arm-PCR amplification of CDR3. One entry per CDR3 protein results from TCRdb running MiXCR on the multiplex PCR reads. This table has 350,000 to 450,000 distinct CDR3 sequences, 15% appearing once. Time point denoted: newly diagnosed GD, antithyroid drugs for less than 3 months. Researchers made the TCR library from RNA that was extracted from PBMCs. Patients of an endocrinology department in Xi'an, China, were included. These data were also reused for a study on T cells in Graves' hyperthyroidism and ophthalmopathy. That paper notes: With the HTBI primer set, the TCR CDR3 went through a first round of RT-PCR.

This specimen was peripheral blood mononuclear cells (PBMCs), taken at new diagnosis, from a patient treated with antithyroid drugs. This clonotype originated in a woman in her thirties or forties with Graves disease. The chain employs TRBV12-3 or TRBV12-4 and TRBJ1-5; no definite D call. The CDR3 DNA follows: TGTGCCAGCAGTTTCGATAGGGAGGACCAGCCCCAGCATTTT. It yields the protein CASSFDREDQPQHF.